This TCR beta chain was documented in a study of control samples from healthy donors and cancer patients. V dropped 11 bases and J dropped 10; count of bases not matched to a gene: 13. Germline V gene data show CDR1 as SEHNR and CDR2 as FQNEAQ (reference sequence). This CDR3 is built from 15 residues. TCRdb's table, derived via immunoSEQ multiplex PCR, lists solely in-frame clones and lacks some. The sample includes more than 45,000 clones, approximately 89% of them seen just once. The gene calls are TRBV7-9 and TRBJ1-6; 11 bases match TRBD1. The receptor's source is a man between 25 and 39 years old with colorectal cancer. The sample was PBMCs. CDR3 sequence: CAGAGTGGRWSPLHF. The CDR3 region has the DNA TGTGCCGGCGCCGGGACAGGGGGACGATGGTCACCCCTCCACTTT.